This T cell receptor beta chain came from a study of T cell repertoires in cytomegalovirus infection. Looked up from germline, CDR1 is MGHRA and CDR2 is YSYEKL. This CDR3 has 16 amino acids. Trimming removed 2 bases at V and 1 base at J, with 14 bases between. This clonotype was seen a few times. TCRdb itself ran the reads through MiXCR, one entry per CDR3 protein. The sample records 680,000 or so distinct CDR3 sequences, roughly 35% being singletons. The sequence derives from a human donor in good health (CMV status not recorded). Some clones in this sample may be carry-over from other donors' samples. The source material was PBMCs. The J gene is TRBJ2-5, the V gene TRBV4-1; D may match TRBD1 or TRBD2 (5 bases each). In nucleotides, the CDR3 is TGCGCCAGCAGCCAAACGCCGGGACGGGCCCAAGAGACCCAGTACTTC. It translates to CASSQTPGRAQETQYF.